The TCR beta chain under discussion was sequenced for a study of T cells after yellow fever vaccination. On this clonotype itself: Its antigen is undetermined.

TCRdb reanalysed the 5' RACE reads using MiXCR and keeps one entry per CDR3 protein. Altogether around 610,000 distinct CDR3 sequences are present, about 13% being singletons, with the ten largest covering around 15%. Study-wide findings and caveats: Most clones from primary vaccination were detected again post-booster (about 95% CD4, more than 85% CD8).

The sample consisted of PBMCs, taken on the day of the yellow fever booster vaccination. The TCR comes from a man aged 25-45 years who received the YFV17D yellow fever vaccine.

The CDR3 coding sequence is TGTGCCAGCAGACCGGGACCCGAAAATCAGCCCCAGCATTTT. This codes for CASRPGPENQPQHF. V is TRBV6-1 and J is TRBJ1-5; TRBD1 might be the D (5 bases). V shed 6 bases and J shed 4 bases, with 13 bases lying between them. Germline V gives CDR1 MNHNS, CDR2 SASEGT. CDR3 length: 14 amino acids.